This paragraph covers one T cell receptor beta chain sequence. The V gene's germline CDR1 is MGHDK and CDR2 SYGVNS. CDR3 length: 13 amino acids. V was pared by 6 bases and J by 2 bases, with 8 bases between. The data stem from a study of T-cell memory formation after mild COVID-19. TCRdb re-called the 5' RACE reads through MiXCR, storing one row per CDR3 protein. The data contain 350,000 or so distinct CDR3 sequences, around a fifth of them singletons. This clonotype originated in a man aged 18-30 years who had mild COVID-19 (a few samples of this study predate the infection). Cell type and time point are not known. Input material: PBMCs or a T cell subset sorted from them (not recorded which). The rearrangement joins TRBV25-1 to TRBJ1-5, with no clear D. Here the CDR3 DNA reads TGTGCCAGCAGGGGAGATGGCAATCAGCCCCAGCATTTT. Its translation is CASRGDGNQPQHF. The full variable domain, rest sourced from reference TRBV25-1 and TRBJ1-5, is EADIYQTPRYLVIGTGKKITLECSQTMGHDKMYWYQQDPGMELHLIHYSYGVNSTEKGDLSSESTVSRIRTEHFPLTLESARPSHTSQYLCASRGDGNQPQHFGDGTRLSIL.